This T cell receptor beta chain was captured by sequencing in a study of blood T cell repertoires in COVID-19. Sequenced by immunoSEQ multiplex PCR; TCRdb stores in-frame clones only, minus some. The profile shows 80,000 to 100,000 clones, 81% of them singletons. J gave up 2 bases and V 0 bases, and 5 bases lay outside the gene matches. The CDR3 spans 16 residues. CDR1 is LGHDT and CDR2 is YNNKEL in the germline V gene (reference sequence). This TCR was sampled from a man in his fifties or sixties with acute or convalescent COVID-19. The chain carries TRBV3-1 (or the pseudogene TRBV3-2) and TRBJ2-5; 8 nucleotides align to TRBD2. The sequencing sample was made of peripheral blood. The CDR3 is CASSQDVRGGQETQYF. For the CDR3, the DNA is TGTGCCAGCAGCCAAGATGTCCGCGGGGGGCAAGAGACCCAGTACTTC.